The clone carrying this T cell receptor (beta chain) showed up many times. Its specificity is not known. Between the trimmed V and J ends, which lost 8 bases and 6 bases, there was a span of 17 bases. Germline-derived CDR1 and CDR2 are ENHRY and SYGVKD. The CDR3 consists of 15 residues. The data belong to a study of blood T cells in healthy people across ages. Study-wide results and limits: Age brought a roughly linear fall in TCR beta diversity measured per million T cells.

Isolation yielded PBMCs, at least 7 million per sample, in every case. Sample-barcoded 5' priming and a J-beta primer mix drove a second PCR of 7 to 11 cycles. From the 5' RACE reads, TCRdb called clonotypes with MiXCR, one entry per CDR3 protein. The profile shows about 650,000 distinct CDR3 sequences, about 30% of them singletons. V gene TRBV10-3 combines with J gene TRBJ1-6; D is perhaps TRBD1 (5 bases). This clonotype was obtained from a woman aged 80 or over in good health. Sequences were obtained from blood. The CDR3 DNA is TGTGCCATCGACCGGGACGGAAAAAGTAATTCACCCCTCCACTTT. It translates to CAIDRDGKSNSPLHF.